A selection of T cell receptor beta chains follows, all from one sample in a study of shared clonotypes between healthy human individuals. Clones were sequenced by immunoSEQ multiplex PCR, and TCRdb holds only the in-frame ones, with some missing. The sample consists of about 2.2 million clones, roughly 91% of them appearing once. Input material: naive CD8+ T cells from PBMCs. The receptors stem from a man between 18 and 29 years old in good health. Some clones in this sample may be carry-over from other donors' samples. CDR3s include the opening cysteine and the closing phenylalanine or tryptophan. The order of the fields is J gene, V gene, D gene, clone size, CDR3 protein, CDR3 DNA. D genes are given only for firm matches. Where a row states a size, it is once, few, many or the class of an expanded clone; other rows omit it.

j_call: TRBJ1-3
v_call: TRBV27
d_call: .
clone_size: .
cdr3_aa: CASSVTAGNTIYF
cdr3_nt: TGTGCCAGCAGTGTCACAGCCGGAAACACCATATATTTT

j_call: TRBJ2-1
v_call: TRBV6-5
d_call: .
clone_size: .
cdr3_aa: CASKVGSRSYNEQFF
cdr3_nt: TGTGCCAGCAAGGTCGGGAGTCGGTCCTACAATGAGCAGTTCTTC

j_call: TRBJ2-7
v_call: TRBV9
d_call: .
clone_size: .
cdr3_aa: CASSISGTYEQYF
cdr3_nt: TGTGCCAGCAGTATATCCGGCACCTACGAGCAGTACTTC

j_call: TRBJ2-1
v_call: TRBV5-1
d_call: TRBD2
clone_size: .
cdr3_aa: CASSWTSASSYNEQFF
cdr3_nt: TGCGCCAGCAGCTGGACTAGCGCAAGCTCCTACAATGAGCAGTTCTTC

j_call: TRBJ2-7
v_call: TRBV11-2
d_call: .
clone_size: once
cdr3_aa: CASSLPGSGYEQYF
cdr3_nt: TGTGCCAGCAGCCTACCCGGTAGTGGATACGAGCAGTACTTC

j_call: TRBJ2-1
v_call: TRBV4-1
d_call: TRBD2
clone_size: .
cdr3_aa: CASRFRGGGRGADRNNEQFF
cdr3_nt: TGCGCCAGCAGGTTCAGGGGCGGGGGGAGAGGGGCAGATAGAAACAATGAGCAGTTCTTC

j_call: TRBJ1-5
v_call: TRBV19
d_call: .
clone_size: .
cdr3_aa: CASNRQPQHF
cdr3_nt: TGTGCCAGTAACCGGCAGCCCCAGCATTTT

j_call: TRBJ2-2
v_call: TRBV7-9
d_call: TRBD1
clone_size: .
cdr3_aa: CASSPTGGLNTGELFF
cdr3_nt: TGTGCCAGCAGCCCGACAGGGGGCCTAAACACCGGGGAGCTGTTTTTT

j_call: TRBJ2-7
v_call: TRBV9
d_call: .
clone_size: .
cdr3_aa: CASSVSDGPVQQYF
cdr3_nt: TGTGCCAGCAGCGTAAGCGACGGCCCGGTGCAGCAGTACTTC

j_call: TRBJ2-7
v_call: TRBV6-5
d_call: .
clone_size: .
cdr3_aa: CASSYAPAYEQYF
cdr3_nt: TGTGCCAGCAGTTACGCACCCGCCTACGAGCAGTACTTC

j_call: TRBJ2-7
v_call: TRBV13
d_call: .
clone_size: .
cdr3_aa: CASSSAGGEQYF
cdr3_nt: TGTGCCAGCAGCTCTGCCGGGGGCGAGCAGTACTTC

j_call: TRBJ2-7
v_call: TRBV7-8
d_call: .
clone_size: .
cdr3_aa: CASSLTFSSYYEQYF
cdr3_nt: TGTGCCAGCAGCTTAACATTTTCGTCTTACTACGAGCAGTACTTC

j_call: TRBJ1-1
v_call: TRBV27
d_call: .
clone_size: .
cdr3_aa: CASSLLGTEAFF
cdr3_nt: TGTGCCAGCAGTTTACTCGGCACTGAAGCTTTCTTT

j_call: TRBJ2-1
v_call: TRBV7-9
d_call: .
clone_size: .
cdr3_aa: CASSPRPVASSYNEQFF
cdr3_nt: TGTGCCAGCAGCCCCCGCCCGGTGGCTAGCTCCTACAATGAGCAGTTCTTC

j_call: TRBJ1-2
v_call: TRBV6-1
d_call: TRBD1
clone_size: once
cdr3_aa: CASRVRQGTGGGYTF
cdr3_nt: TGTGCCAGCAGAGTTAGACAGGGGACAGGGGGAGGCTACACCTTC

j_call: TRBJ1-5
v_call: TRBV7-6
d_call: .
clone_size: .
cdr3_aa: CASSARGDSNQPQHF
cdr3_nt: TGTGCCAGCAGCGCCCGCGGGGACAGCAATCAGCCCCAGCATTTT

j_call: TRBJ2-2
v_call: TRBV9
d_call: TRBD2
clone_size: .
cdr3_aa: CASSAGTSGSTGELFF
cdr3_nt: TGTGCCAGCAGCGCCGGGACTAGCGGGAGCACCGGGGAGCTGTTTTTT

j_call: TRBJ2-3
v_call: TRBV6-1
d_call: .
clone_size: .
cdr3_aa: CASRGRSTDTQYF
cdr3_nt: TGTGCCAGCAGGGGCAGAAGCACAGATACGCAGTATTTT

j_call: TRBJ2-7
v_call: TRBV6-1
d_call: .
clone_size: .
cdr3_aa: CASRALSEQYF
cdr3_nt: TGTGCCAGCAGGGCGTTGAGCGAGCAGTACTTC

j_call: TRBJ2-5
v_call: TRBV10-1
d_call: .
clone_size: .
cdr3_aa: CGWGGPRMIGHLQETQYF
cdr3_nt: TGCGGCTGGGGGGGGCCGCGAATGATAGGACACCTTCAAGAGACCCAGTACTTC

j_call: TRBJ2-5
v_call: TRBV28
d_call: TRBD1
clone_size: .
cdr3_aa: CASSPRALTGGETQYF
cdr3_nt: TGTGCCAGCAGTCCTAGGGCCCTGACAGGGGGGGAGACCCAGTACTTC

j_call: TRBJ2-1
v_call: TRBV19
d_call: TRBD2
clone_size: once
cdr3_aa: CASSTGLAGKFF
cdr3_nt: TGTGCCAGTAGTACCGGACTAGCGGGGAAGTTCTTC

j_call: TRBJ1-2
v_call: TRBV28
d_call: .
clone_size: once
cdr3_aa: CASSFFLGEDYGYTF
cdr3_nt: TGTGCCAGCAGTTTTTTTTTAGGGGAGGACTATGGCTACACCTTC

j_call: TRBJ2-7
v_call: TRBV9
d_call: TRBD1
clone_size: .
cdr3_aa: CASSPRGQAHSYEQYF
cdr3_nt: TGTGCCAGCAGCCCCCGAGGACAGGCGCACTCCTACGAGCAGTACTTC

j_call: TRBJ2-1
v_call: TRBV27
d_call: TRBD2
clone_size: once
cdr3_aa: CASTPAGGLHEQFF
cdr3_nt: TGTGCCAGCACCCCAGCCGGGGGGTTGCATGAGCAGTTCTTC

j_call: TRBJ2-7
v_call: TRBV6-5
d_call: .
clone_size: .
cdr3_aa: CASSYRVRRDEQYF
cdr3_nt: TGTGCCAGCAGTTACAGAGTGCGGAGGGACGAGCAGTACTTC

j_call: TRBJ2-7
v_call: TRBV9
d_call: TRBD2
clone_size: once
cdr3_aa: CASSVGGGTYEQYF
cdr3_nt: TGTGCCAGCAGCGTAGGCGGGGGAACCTACGAGCAGTACTTC

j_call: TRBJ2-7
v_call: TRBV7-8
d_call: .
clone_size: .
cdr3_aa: CASSLVGTHYEQYF
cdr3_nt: TGTGCCAGCAGCTTAGTTGGGACTCACTACGAGCAGTACTTC

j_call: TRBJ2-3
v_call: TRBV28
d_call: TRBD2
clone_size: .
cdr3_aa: CASRGRGRPTDTQYF
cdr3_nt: TGTGCCAGCAGGGGGCGCGGGAGGCCCACAGATACGCAGTATTTT

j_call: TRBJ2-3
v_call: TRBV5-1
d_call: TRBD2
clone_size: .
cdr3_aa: CASSSSFSAGDTDTQYF
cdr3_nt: TGCGCCAGCAGCTCCTCTTTCTCAGCGGGGGACACAGATACGCAGTATTTT

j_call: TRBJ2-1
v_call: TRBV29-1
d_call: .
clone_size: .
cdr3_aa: CSADEGDEQFF
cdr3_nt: TGCAGCGCTGACGAGGGGGATGAGCAGTTCTTC

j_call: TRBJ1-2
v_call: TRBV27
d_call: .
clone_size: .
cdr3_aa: CASRPEGNYGYTF
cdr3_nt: TGTGCCAGCAGACCTGAGGGTAACTATGGCTACACCTTC

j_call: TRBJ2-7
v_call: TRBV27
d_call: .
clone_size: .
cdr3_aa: CASSSWTVGYEQYF
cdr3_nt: TGTGCCAGCAGTTCATGGACAGTAGGCTACGAGCAGTACTTC

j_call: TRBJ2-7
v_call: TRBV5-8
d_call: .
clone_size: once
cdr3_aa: CAGSPPDEQYF
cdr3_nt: TGTGCCGGCAGCCCCCCAGACGAGCAGTACTTC

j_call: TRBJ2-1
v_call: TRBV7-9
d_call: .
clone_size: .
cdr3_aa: CASSLRGRSYNEQFF
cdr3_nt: TGTGCCAGCAGCCTGAGGGGGAGGTCTTACAATGAGCAGTTCTTC

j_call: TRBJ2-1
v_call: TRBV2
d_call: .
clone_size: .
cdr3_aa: CASRKTHEQFF
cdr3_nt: TGTGCCAGCAGGAAGACCCATGAGCAGTTCTTC

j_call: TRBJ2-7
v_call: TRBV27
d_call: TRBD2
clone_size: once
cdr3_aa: CASSWASGSPAYEQYF
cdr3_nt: TGTGCCAGCAGTTGGGCTAGCGGGAGTCCCGCCTACGAGCAGTACTTC

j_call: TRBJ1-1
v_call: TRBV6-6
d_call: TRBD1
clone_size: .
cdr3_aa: CASSRTGDSEAFF
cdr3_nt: TGTGCCAGCAGCCGGACAGGAGACTCTGAAGCTTTCTTT

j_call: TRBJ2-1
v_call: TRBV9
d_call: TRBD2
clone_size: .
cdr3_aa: CASSPRSSGAYNEQFF
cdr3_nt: TGTGCCAGCAGCCCCCGGTCTAGCGGGGCCTACAATGAGCAGTTCTTC

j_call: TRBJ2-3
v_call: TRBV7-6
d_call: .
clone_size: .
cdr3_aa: CASSPRPGTSTDTQYF
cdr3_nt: TGTGCCAGCAGCCCCCGTCCCGGGACTAGCACAGATACGCAGTATTTT

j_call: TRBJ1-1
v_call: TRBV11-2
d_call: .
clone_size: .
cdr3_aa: CASSLGAGNTEAFF
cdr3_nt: TGTGCCAGCAGCTTAGGTGCGGGGAACACTGAAGCTTTCTTT

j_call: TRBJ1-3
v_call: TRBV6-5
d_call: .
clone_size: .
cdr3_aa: CASSLTVGNTIYF
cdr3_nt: TGTGCCAGCAGTTTGACAGTTGGAAACACCATATATTTT